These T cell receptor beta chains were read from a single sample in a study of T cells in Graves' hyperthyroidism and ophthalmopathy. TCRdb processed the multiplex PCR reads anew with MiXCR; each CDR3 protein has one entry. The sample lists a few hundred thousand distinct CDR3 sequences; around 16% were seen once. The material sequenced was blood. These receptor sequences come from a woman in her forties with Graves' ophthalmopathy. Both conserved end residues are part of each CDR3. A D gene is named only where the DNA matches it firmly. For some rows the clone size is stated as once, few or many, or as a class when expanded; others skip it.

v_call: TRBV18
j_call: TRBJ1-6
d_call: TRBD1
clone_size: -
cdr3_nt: TGTGCCAGCTCACCCGACAGGGGTTCTAATTCACCCCTCCACTTT
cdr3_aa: CASSPDRGSNSPLHF

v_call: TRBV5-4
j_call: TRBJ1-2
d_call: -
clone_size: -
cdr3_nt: TGTGCCAGCAGCTTGATTGAAGGGTATGGCTACACCTTC
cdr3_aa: CASSLIEGYGYTF

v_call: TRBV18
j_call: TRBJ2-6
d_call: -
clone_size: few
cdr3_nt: TGTGCCAGCTCACCCCGGTTTTTGCCTGGGGCCAACGTCCTGACTTTC
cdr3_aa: CASSPRFLPGANVLTF

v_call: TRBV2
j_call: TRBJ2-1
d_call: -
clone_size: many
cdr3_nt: TGTGCCAGCAGTGATCTGGGTGAGCAGTTCTTC
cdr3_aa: CASSDLGEQFF

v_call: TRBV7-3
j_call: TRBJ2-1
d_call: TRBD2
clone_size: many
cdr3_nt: TGTGCCAGCAGCCTCCGAACTAGCGGGAATAATGAGCAGTTCTTC
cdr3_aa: CASSLRTSGNNEQFF

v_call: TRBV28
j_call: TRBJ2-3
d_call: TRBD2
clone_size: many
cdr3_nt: TGTGCCAGCAGTTTCCACCGACTGGAATCGGGGGGGAGCGGTACGCAGTATTTT
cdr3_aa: CASSFHRLESGGSGTQYF

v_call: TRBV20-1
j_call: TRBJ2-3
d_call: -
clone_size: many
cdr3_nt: TGCAGTGCTCCTCGAACGGGGCTAGATACGCAGTATTTT
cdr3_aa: CSAPRTGLDTQYF

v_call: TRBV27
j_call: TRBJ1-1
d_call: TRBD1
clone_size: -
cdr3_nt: TGTGCCAGCAGTTTCTCCGGGACAGGGGAGGGTGAAGCTTTCTTT
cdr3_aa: CASSFSGTGEGEAFF

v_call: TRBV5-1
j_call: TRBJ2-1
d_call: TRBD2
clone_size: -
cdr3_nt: TGCGCCAGCAGCTTGGCAGGGACTACCAATGAGCAGTTCTTC
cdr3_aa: CASSLAGTTNEQFF

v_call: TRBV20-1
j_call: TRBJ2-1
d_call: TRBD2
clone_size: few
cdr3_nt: TGCAGTGCTATGGGACTAGCGGGAGGGGATGAGCAGTTCTTC
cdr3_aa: CSAMGLAGGDEQFF

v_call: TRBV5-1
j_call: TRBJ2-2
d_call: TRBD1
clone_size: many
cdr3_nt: TGCGCCAGCAGCTTGGACAGGGGCCCTCGCACCGGGGAGCTGTTTTTT
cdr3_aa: CASSLDRGPRTGELFF

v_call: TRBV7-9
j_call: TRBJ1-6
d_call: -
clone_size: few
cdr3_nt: TGTGCCAGCAGCTTACCGGGTCAAAATTCACCCCTCCACTTT
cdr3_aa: CASSLPGQNSPLHF

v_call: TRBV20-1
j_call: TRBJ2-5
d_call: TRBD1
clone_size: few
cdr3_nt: TGCAGTGCTGGACAGGGGGCTCGGTACTTC
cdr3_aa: CSAGQGARYF

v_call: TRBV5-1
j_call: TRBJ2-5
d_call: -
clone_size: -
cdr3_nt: TGCGCCAGCAGCTTGGCGTCGGACAGCGATTCGAAGACCCAGTACTTC
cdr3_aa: CASSLASDSDSKTQYF

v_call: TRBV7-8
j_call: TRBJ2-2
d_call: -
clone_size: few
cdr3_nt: TGTGCCAGCAGCTTAGTTCTACTCACCGGGGAGCTGTTTTTT
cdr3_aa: CASSLVLLTGELFF

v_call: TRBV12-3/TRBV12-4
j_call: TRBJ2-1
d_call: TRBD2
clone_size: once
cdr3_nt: TGTGCCAGCAGTAGAGGGACTAGCGAGCTTCACAATGAGCAGTTCTTC
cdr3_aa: CASSRGTSELHNEQFF

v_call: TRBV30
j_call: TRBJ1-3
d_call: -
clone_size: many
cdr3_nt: TGTGCCTGGAAGGACACGGACTCTGGAAACACCATATATTTT
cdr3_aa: CAWKDTDSGNTIYF

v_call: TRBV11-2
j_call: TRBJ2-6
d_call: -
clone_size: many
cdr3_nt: TGTGCCAGCAGCTACGCGGGGGCCAACGTCCTGACTTTC
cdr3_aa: CASSYAGANVLTF

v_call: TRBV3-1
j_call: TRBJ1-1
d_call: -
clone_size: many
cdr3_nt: TGTGCCAGCAGCCAAGAAGGGGGGTTGAACACTGAAGCTTTCTTT
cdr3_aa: CASSQEGGLNTEAFF

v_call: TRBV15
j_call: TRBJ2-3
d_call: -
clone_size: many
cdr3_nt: TGTGCCACCAGTTGGAGCACAGATACGCAGTATTTT
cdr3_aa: CATSWSTDTQYF

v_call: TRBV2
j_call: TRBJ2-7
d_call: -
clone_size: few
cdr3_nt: TGTGCCAGCAGAGAGGGCCACGAGCAGTACTTC
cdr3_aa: CASREGHEQYF

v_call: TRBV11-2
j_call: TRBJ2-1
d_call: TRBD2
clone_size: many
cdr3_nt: TGTGCCAGCAGTGGACTAGCCTGGGAGCAGTTCTTC
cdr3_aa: CASSGLAWEQFF

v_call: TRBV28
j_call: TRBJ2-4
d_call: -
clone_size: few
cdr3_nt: TGTGCCAGCAGCCCGCAGGGATACATTCAGTACTTC
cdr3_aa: CASSPQGYIQYF

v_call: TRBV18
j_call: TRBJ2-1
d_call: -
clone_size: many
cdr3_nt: TGTGCCAGCTCACCCGGGACGGTCAATGAGCAGTTCTTC
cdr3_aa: CASSPGTVNEQFF

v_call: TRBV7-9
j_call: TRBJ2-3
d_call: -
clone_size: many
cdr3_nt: TGTGCCAGCAGCCGCCCGGTGGGGGACACAGATACGCAGTATTTT
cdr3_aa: CASSRPVGDTDTQYF

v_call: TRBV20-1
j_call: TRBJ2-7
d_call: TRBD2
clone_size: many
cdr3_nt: TGCAGTGCTAGAGATATCACCGGGACTACAATTTACGAGCAGTACTTC
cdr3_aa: CSARDITGTTIYEQYF

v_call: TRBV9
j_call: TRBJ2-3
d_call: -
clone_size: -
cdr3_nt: TGTGCCAGCAGCGTAGCGTCCGGGGTAGCGGAGAGCACAGATACGCAGTATTTT
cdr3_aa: CASSVASGVAESTDTQYF

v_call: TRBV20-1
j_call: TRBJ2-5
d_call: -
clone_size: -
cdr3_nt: TGCAGTGGTTTGAGGGAGACCCAGTACTTC
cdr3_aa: CSGLRETQYF

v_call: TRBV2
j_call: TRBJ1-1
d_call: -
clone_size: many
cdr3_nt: TGTGCCAGCAGGAACACTGAAGCTTTCTTT
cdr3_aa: CASRNTEAFF

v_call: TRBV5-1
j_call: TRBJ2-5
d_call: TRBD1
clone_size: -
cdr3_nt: TGCGCCAGCAGCTTGGGGTACGGGACAGGGGTTCCAGAGACCCAGTACTTC
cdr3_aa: CASSLGYGTGVPETQYF